This TCR beta chain originates from a study of control samples from healthy donors and cancer patients (dated by TCRdb to about 2020). The library was generated by the immunoSEQ multiplex PCR assay. The table comes from immuneACCESS by way of TCRdb, which keeps in-frame sequences with V and J called. Part of the clones is missing from these tables; in studies checked, under half for an unresolved V gene and the rest for unknown reasons. The sample table records 75,000 to 100,000 clones; 80% to 95% of these occur just once. The ten most abundant clones make up 3% of the sample. Reading from cysteine to phenylalanine, the CDR3 counts 13 amino acids. The CDR3 DNA has 39 bases and is translated from base 1. V loses 1 base of germline sequence and J loses 1 base, and the interval between the two ends is 4 bases. Taken from the germline V gene (reference sequence), the CDR1 and CDR2 loops are MNHEY and SMNVEV.

As for this clone: Its antigen specificity is not known. No much larger clone is present one base from it, and per-base qualities are unavailable.

This clonotype was obtained from a human donor in good health. The donor label of this sample is uncertain. Source material: blood. The rearranged segments are TRBV27 and TRBJ1-1; confidence is insufficient to name the D gene. The CDR3 in this case is CASSLFTNTEAFF. The DNA sequence is given as TGTGCCAGCAGTTTATTTACGAACACTGAAGCTTTCTTT.